This is a list of T cell receptor beta chains from one sample in a study of blood T cell repertoires in COVID-19. TCRdb's table, derived via immunoSEQ multiplex PCR, lists solely in-frame clones and lacks some. The sample carries about 73,000 clones, 82% recorded once. The sequenced sample was peripheral blood. The receptors derive from a woman aged 55-70 years with acute or convalescent COVID-19. CDR3s include the opening cysteine and the closing phenylalanine or tryptophan. The D gene is left open where the match is weak. Clone size, where shown, is once, few, many, or a class for clones that have expanded.

>.|.|TRBJ1-6|TRBV27
CASSLRQGGTPLHF
TGTGCCAGCAGTTTAAGGCAGGGTGGTACACCCCTCCACTTT
>.|.|TRBJ2-7|TRBV7-3
CASSLSPFTGGKSGVAYEQYF
TGTGCCAGCAGCTTATCACCTTTTACTGGAGGGAAGTCCGGGGTGGCCTACGAGCAGTACTTC
>.|.|TRBJ1-2|TRBV7-9
CASSLEGAVGGYTF
TGTGCCAGCAGCTTAGAGGGAGCCGTCGGAGGCTACACCTTC
>.|.|TRBJ1-4|TRBV25-1
CASSEWESLDEKLFF
TGTGCCAGCAGTGAATGGGAGTCTTTGGATGAAAAACTGTTTTTT
>.|.|TRBJ1-5|TRBV18
CASSLLRAGQYSNQPQHF
TGTGCCAGCTCACTCCTACGAGCCGGACAGTATAGCAATCAGCCCCAGCATTTT
>TRBD1|.|TRBJ1-2|TRBV7-9
CASSVGQGSGRTPKGYTF
TGTGCCAGCAGCGTGGGACAGGGTTCGGGTAGGACGCCGAAAGGCTACACCTTC
>TRBD1|.|TRBJ2-7|TRBV2
CASSEDRDSYEQYF
TGTGCCAGCAGTGAAGATAGGGACAGCTACGAGCAGTACTTC
>TRBD2|few|TRBJ2-3|TRBV7-8
CASSPGTSGGLTDTQYF
TGTGCCAGCAGCCCGGGGACTAGCGGAGGCCTCACAGATACGCAGTATTTT
>TRBD1|.|TRBJ1-1|TRBV4-1
CASSQDRYRGLGNTEAFF
TGCGCCAGCAGCCAAGATAGGTACAGGGGGCTGGGGAACACTGAAGCTTTCTTT
>TRBD2|once|TRBJ2-1|TRBV6-5
CASSFSLAGGRSEQFF
TGTGCCAGCAGTTTTTCACTAGCGGGGGGGCGAAGTGAGCAGTTCTTC
>TRBD1|.|TRBJ1-2|TRBV3-1/TRBV3-2
CASSPGQGSSYGYTF
TGTGCCAGCAGCCCCGGACAGGGTTCGTCCTATGGCTACACCTTC
>TRBD1|.|TRBJ1-5|TRBV5-7
CASSYRDRDYQPQHF
TGTGCCAGCAGTTACCGGGACAGGGATTATCAGCCCCAGCATTTT
>TRBD2|.|TRBJ2-7|TRBV11-1
CASSLGISGSTYEQYF
TGTGCCAGCAGCTTAGGGATTAGCGGGAGTACGTACGAGCAGTACTTC
>.|.|TRBJ1-2|TRBV7-3
CASSFSDGVNGYTF
TGTGCCAGCAGCTTTTCTGACGGAGTTAATGGCTACACCTTC
>.|once|TRBJ2-2|TRBV19
CASSISGFLTGELFF
TGTGCCAGTAGTATATCAGGATTCTTGACCGGGGAGCTGTTTTTT
>.|.|TRBJ1-3|TRBV5-1
CASSPGPSTGSGNTIYF
TGCGCCAGCAGCCCGGGCCCCTCGACAGGATCTGGAAACACCATATATTTT
>.|.|TRBJ2-2|TRBV18
CASSPPGNRATGELFF
TGTGCCAGCTCACCACCGGGGAACAGGGCCACCGGGGAGCTGTTTTTT